Listed here are 5 T cell receptor beta chains from one sample, sequenced in a study of vaccination effects on CD4 cells after COVID-19. Viral peptide pools were used in the ViraFEST assay to expand antigen-specific CD4+ T cells, and sequencing came afterward. Cells that had been cultured for nine to eleven days were the source of isolated CD4+ T cells. The individual was infected with SARS-CoV-2 between March and December 2020, as confirmed by PCR. Their cognate antigens are unknown. This table comes from immunoSEQ multiplex PCR, and its TCRdb copy is limited to in-frame clones, with some not included. The data contain under 55,000 clones, 65% to 70% of them singletons. Here the sequenced sample was CD4+ T cells from PBMCs cultured with a peptide pool, taken before COVID-19 vaccination. The source is a human donor who had a prior SARS-CoV-2 infection.

This rearrangement joins TRBV7-9 to TRBJ2-5; D remains ambiguous. Between the trimmed V and J ends, which lost 5 bases and 5 bases, there was a span of 12 bases. Germline loops: CDR1 SEHNR, CDR2 FQNEAQ (reference sequence). The CDR3 contains 13 residues. The DNA for the CDR3 is TGTGCCAGCAGCCCGCCTATTGGGGAGACCCAGTACTTC. This sequence encodes CASSPPIGETQYF.

This rearrangement joins TRBV5-1 to TRBJ1-4; D is unresolved. The CDR3 is made up of 15 amino acids. V lost 2 bases and J 8 bases, leaving 16 bases between the germline ends. Germline CDR1 and CDR2: SGHRS and YFSETQ. The CDR3 nucleotides read TGCGCCAGCAGCTTAGGTATCGGTCAAGTCGAAAAACTGTTTTTT. It translates to CASSLGIGQVEKLFF.

The chain links TRBV15 to TRBJ2-7; TRBD1 is a possible D gene (5 bases). Germline V gene lookup returns CDR1 LNHNV and CDR2 YYDKDF (reference sequence). CDR3 length: 16 amino acids. The V gene lost 2 bases and the J gene lost 3 bases, with 17 bases spanning the gap. The CDR3 nucleotides are TGTGCCACCAGCAGACCGCCGTGGACGGACAACTACGAGCAGTACTTC. This codes for CATSRPPWTDNYEQYF.

This chain joins TRBV7-2 and TRBJ2-7; D remains ambiguous. This CDR3 spans 14 amino acids. Trimming pared 1 base from V and 2 bases from J, leaving 9 bases between. Germline V lookup: CDR1 SGHTA, CDR2 FQGNSA. CDR3 loop: CASSLGGGPYEQYF. CDR3 in DNA: TGTGCCAGCAGCTTAGGTGGCGGTCCCTACGAGCAGTACTTC.

This chain links TRBV4-3 with TRBJ2-2, with D perhaps TRBD1 (5 bases). The CDR3 runs to 16 residues. Trimming shortened V by 0 bases and J by 4 bases, and 12 bases separated the two germline ends. Germline V gives CDR1 LGHNA, CDR2 YSLEER. The CDR3 coding sequence is TGCGCCAGCAGCCAAGATACTCGGACAAGCACCGGGGAGCTGTTTTTT. It codes for CASSQDTRTSTGELFF.